Included here is one TCR beta chain sequence, with context. Its antigen is undetermined. The data stem from a study of neoadjuvant anti-PD-1 for oral cavity cancer. Study at large: Around day 43, patients without progression received a fourth nivolumab dose before surgery.

Germline CDR1 SQVTM, CDR2 ANQGSEA. This CDR3 has 14 amino acids. V gave up 4 bases and J gave up 1 base; unmatched junction bases: 4. The time point was: after neoadjuvant nivolumab, at surgical resection. Patients had newly diagnosed, untreated stage II-IVA oral cavity squamous cell carcinoma. Findings of the study overall: Pretreatment Treg/Th17 ratio correlated inversely with post-treatment tumor clonality.

Using immunoSEQ multiplex PCR, the repertoire was profiled, and TCRdb retains in-frame clones only, with some absent. The table lists approximately 13,000 clones, approximately 69% of them singletons. The chain is built from TRBV29-1 and TRBJ2-1, with 7 bases identical to TRBD1. The sequence was collected from a person between 35 and 79 years old with oral cavity squamous cell carcinoma. This specimen consisted of PBMCs, obtained after nivolumab (anti-PD-1) treatment. The CDR3 nucleotides read TGCAGCGTTGGAGGGACAGCTTCCTACAATGAGCAGTTCTTC. This sequence encodes CSVGGTASYNEQFF.